Listed below are T cell receptor beta chains from one sample, sequenced in a study of blood T cell repertoires in COVID-19. Some clones are missing from TCRdb's copy, which holds only in-frame ones; the method was immunoSEQ multiplex PCR. Of 250,000 to 350,000 clones listed, about 92% are singletons. The source material was PBMCs or T cells enriched from blood (not recorded which). These TCRs come from a woman under 40 who had recovered from COVID-19. Each CDR3 is given with its conserved first and last residue. D genes are given only for firm matches. A row's size may be missing; if present it is once, few, many or a size class.

CDR3 protein | CDR3 DNA | D gene | V gene | clone size | J gene
CAISETGDSGNTIYF | TGTGCCATCAGTGAGACGGGAGACTCTGGAAACACCATATATTTT | - | TRBV10-3 | - | TRBJ1-3
CASSRDSNYEQYF | TGTGCCAGCAGTCGGGACAGCAATTACGAGCAGTACTTC | TRBD1 | TRBV12-3/TRBV12-4 | once | TRBJ2-7
CASSLDAGAYNEQFF | TGTGCCAGCAGCTTAGATGCGGGAGCCTACAATGAGCAGTTCTTC | TRBD2 | TRBV11-1 | - | TRBJ2-1
CASSRDGGGNYGYTF | TGTGCCAGTAGTCGAGACGGAGGAGGTAACTATGGCTACACCTTC | - | TRBV19 | - | TRBJ1-2
CASKPTGLQETQYF | TGCGCCAGCAAGCCAACAGGGCTCCAAGAGACCCAGTACTTC | - | TRBV5-1 | - | TRBJ2-5
CASSLSQLSNTGELFF | TGTGCCAGCAGCTTATCGCAACTAAGTAACACCGGGGAGCTGTTTTTT | - | TRBV7-8 | - | TRBJ2-2
CASSLALAGGEEQYF | TGTGCCAGCAGCTTGGCACTAGCGGGGGGTGAAGAGCAGTACTTC | TRBD2 | TRBV5-4 | - | TRBJ2-7
CASSLGLTGDTQYF | TGTGCCAGCAGCTTGGGACTAACCGGAGATACGCAGTATTTT | TRBD2 | TRBV7-2 | - | TRBJ2-3
CAWIPGTEAFF | TGTGCCTGGATCCCGGGCACTGAAGCTTTCTTT | - | TRBV30 | - | TRBJ1-1
CASSHPHENSPLHF | TGTGCCAGCAGCCACCCCCACGAGAATTCACCCCTCCACTTT | - | TRBV3-1/TRBV3-2 | - | TRBJ1-6
CASSFRQSNYGYTF | TGTGCCAGCAGCTTCCGACAGAGTAACTATGGCTACACCTTC | - | TRBV7-2 | once | TRBJ1-2
CASSSEGTRIETQYF | TGCGCCAGCAGCTCGGAGGGTACCCGGATAGAGACCCAGTACTTC | - | TRBV5-1 | - | TRBJ2-5
CASRRGSSPLHF | TGTGCCAGCAGACGGGGTAGTTCACCCCTCCACTTT | - | TRBV27 | - | TRBJ1-6
CASRKGGREAFF | TGTGCCAGCAGGAAGGGAGGACGGGAAGCTTTCTTT | - | TRBV12-3/TRBV12-4 | - | TRBJ1-1
CASSYIRGEQFF | TGTGCCAGCAGTTACATCCGCGGTGAGCAGTTCTTC | - | TRBV6-5 | - | TRBJ2-1
CASSFLQETQYF | TGTGCCAGCAGTTTCTTACAAGAGACCCAGTACTTC | - | TRBV12-3/TRBV12-4 | - | TRBJ2-5